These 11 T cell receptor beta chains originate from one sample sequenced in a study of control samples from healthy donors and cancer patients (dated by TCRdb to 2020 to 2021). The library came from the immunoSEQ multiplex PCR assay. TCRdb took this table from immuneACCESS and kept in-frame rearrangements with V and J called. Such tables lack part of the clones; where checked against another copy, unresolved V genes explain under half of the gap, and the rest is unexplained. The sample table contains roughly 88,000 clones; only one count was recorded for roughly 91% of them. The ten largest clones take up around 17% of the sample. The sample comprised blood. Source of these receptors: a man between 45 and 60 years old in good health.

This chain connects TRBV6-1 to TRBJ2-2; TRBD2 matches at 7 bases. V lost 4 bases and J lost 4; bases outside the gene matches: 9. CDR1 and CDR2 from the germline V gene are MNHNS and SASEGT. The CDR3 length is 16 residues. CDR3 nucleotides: TGTGCCAGCAGTGTGGTGGGGGGGTTTAGCACCGGGGAGCTGTTTTTT. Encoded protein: CASSVVGGFSTGELFF.

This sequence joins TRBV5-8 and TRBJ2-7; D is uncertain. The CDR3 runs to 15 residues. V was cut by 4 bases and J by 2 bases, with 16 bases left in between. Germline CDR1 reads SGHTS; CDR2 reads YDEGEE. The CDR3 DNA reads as TGTGCCAGCAGCAAGGTAACCGGCTTAACCTACGAGCAGTACTTC. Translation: CASSKVTGLTYEQYF.

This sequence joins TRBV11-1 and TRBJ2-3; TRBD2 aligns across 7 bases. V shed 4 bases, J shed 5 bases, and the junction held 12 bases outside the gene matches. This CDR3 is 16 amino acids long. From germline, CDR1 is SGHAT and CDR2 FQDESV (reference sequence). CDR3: CASSSTRTGGGDTQYF. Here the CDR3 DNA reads TGTGCCAGCAGCTCCACTAGGACGGGGGGAGGAGATACGCAGTATTTT.

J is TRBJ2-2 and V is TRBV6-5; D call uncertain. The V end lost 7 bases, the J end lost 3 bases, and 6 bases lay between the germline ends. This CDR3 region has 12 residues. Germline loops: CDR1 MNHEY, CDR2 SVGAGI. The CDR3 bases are TGTGCCAGCACCGAATACACCGGGGAGCTGTTTTTT. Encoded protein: CASTEYTGELFF.

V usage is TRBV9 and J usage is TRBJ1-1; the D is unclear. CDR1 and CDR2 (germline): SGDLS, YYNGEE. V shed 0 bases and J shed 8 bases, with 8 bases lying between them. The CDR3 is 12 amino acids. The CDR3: CASSVATGEAFF. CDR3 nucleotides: TGTGCCAGCAGCGTAGCGACGGGAGAAGCTTTCTTT.

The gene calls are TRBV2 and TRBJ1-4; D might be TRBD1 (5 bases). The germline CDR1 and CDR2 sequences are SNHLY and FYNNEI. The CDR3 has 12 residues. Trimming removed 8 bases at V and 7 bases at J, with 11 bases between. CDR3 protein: CASHTGVEKLFF. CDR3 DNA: TGTGCCAGCCATACAGGAGTTGAAAAACTGTTTTTT.

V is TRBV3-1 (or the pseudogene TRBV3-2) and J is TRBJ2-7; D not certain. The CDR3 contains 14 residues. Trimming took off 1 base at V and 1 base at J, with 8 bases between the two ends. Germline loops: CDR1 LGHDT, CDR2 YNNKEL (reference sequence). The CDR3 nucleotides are TGTGCCAGCAGCCAAGGACATCAGTCCTACGAGCAGTACTTC. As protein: CASSQGHQSYEQYF.

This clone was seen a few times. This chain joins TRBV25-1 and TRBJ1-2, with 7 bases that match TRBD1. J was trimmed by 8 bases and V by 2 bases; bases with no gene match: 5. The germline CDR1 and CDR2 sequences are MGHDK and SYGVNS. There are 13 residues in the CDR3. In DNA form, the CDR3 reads TGTGCCAGCAGTGAAAATACAGGGGAAGGCTACACCTTC. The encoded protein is CASSENTGEGYTF.

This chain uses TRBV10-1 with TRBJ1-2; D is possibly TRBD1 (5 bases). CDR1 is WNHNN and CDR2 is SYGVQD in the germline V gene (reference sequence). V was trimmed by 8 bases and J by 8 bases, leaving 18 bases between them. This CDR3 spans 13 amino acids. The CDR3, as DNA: TGCGCCAGCTCCGACAGTGTGGCAGGGGGCTACACCTTC. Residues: CASSDSVAGGYTF.

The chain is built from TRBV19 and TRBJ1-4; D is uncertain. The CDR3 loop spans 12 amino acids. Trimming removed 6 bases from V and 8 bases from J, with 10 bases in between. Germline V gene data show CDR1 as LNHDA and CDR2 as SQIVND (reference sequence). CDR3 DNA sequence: TGTGCCAGTAGAAACGGCAGAGAAAAACTGTTTTTT. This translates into CASRNGREKLFF.

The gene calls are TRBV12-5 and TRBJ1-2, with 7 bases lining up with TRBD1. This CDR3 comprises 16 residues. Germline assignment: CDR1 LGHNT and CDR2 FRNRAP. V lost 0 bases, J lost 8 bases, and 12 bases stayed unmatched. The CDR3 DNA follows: TGTGCTAGTGGTTTGGTAGTGGGACAGCTAGTAGAAGGCTACACCTTC. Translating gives CASGLVVGQLVEGYTF. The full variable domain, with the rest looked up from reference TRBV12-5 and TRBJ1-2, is DARVTQTPRHKVTEMGQEVTMRCQPILGHNTVFWYRQTMMQGLELLAYFRNRAPLDDSGMPKDRFSAEMPDATLATLKIQPSEPRDSAVYFCASGLVVGQLVEGYTFGSGTRLTVV.